This entry concerns a single TCR beta chain. This specimen belongs to a study of control samples from healthy donors and cancer patients. The method was immunoSEQ multiplex PCR; TCRdb's version includes in-frame clones alone and lacks a portion of them. The sample shows 90,000 to 150,000 clones, around 92% of them seen only once. Germline CDR1 is SGHRS and CDR2 is YFSETQ. This CDR3 region has 15 residues. V was trimmed by 0 bases and J by 1 base, leaving 10 bases between them. The chain employs TRBV5-1 and TRBJ1-1; weak D call: TRBD1 (6 bases). The source of this sequence is a man in his fifties in good health. The specimen was blood. The CDR3 loop is CASSLAGHRNTEAFF. CDR3 nucleotides: TGCGCCAGCAGCTTGGCGGGACACCGGAACACTGAAGCTTTCTTT. Together with reference TRBV5-1 and TRBJ1-1, the CDR3 gives the full variable domain: KAGVTQTPRYLIKTRGQQVTLSCSPISGHRSVSWYQQTPGQGLQFLFEYFSETQRNKGNFPGRFSGRQFSNSRSEMNVSTLELGDSALYLCASSLAGHRNTEAFFGQGTRLTVV.